This T cell receptor beta chain derives from a study of T cell repertoires in cytomegalovirus infection. Looking at the study overall: Epitope selection comprised recently identified HLA-C-restricted CMV epitopes and well-studied HLA-B-restricted CMV epitopes. Public TCR beta signatures marked donors with CMV infection and the matching HLA. Overall study findings and caveats: In two of eight donors, the top clonotype was HLA-C-restricted CMV-specific. Of the TCR beta families, the public ones yielded a cumulative frequency that identified carriers of CMV plus the relevant HLA.

The V end was cut by 10 bases, the J end by 2 bases, with 10 bases between. The CDR3 contains 12 residues. Germline V gives CDR1 MDHEN, CDR2 SYDVKM. To note about this clonotype: Its antigen is unknown.

Via MiXCR, TCRdb re-called the reads, giving one row per CDR3 protein. This sample has fewer than 650,000 distinct CDR3 sequences, with just under 40% found just once. This material consisted of cultured PBMCs, taken from culture after CMV antigen stimulation. The chain combines TRBV28 with TRBJ2-3; D not certain. This TCR derives from a human donor in good health (CMV status not recorded). Some clones in this sample may be carry-over from other donors' samples. The CDR3 loop is CATRASTDTQYF. CDR3 bases: TGTGCCACTCGCGCGTCCACAGATACGCAGTATTTT.